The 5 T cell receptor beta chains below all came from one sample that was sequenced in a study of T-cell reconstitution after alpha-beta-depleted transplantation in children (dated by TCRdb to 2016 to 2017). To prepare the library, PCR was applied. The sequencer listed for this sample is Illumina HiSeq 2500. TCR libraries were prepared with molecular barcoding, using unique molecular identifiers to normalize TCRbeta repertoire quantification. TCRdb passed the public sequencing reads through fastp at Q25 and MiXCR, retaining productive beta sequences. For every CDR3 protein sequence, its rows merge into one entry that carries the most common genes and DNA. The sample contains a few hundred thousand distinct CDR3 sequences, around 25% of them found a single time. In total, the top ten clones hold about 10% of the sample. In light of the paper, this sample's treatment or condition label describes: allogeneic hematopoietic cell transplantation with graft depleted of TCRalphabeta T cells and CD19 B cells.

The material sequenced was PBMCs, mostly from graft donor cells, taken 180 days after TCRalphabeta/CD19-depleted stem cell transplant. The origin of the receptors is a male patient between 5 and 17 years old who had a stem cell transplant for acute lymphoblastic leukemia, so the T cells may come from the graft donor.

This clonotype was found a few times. This CDR3 is CASSQDMEIYEQYF. The CDR3 coding sequence is TGTGCCAGCAGCCAAGATATGGAAATATACGAGCAGTACTTC. The V and J genes are TRBV3-1 and TRBJ2-7; the D is unclear. Trimming shortened V by 0 bases and J by 4 bases, and 10 bases separated the two germline ends. The CDR3 is 14 residues long. Germline V gene sequence: CDR1 LGHDT, CDR2 YNNKEL (reference sequence).

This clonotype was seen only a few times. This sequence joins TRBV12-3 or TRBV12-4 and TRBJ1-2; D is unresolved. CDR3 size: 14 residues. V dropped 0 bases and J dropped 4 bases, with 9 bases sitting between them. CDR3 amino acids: CASSLARSPYGYTF. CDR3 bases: TGTGCCAGCAGTTTAGCGCGTAGCCCCTATGGCTACACCTTC.

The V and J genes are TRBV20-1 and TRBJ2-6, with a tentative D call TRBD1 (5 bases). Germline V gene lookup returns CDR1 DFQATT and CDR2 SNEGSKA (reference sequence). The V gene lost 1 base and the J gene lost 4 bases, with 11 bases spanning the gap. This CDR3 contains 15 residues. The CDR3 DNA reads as TGCAGTGCTAGAGTGTACAGGTCAGGGGCCAACGTCCTGACTTTC. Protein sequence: CSARVYRSGANVLTF.

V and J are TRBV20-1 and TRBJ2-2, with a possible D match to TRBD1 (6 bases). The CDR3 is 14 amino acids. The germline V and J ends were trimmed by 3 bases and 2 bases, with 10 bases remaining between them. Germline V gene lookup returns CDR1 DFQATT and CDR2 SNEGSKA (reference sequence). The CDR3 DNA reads TGCAGTGCTAGCTACAGGGTAAACACCGGGGAGCTGTTTTTT. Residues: CSASYRVNTGELFF.

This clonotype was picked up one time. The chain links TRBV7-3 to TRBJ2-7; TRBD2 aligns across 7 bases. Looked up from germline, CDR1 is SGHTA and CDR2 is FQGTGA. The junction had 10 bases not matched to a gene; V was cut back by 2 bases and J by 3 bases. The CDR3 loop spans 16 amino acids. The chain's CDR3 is CASSLSEIGGGYEQYF. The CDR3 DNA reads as TGTGCCAGCAGCTTATCAGAGATTGGGGGGGGCTACGAGCAGTACTTC.